These T cell receptor beta chains were read from a single sample in a study of spatial heterogeneity in lung cancer. TCRdb redid the calling of the 5' RACE reads with MiXCR, one entry per CDR3 protein. The sample lists about 10,000 distinct CDR3 sequences; roughly 3% were seen once. This specimen was lung tumor tissue, taken at surgery. The origin of the receptors is a male donor with early-stage non-small cell lung cancer. CDR3s include the opening cysteine and the closing phenylalanine or tryptophan. A clone size is listed for some rows: how often the clone was seen (once, few, many), or a class if it is expanded.

J gene	clone size	V gene	CDR3 protein
TRBJ2-5	.	TRBV30	CAWSPPGNPRGETQYF
TRBJ1-4	many	TRBV5-1	CASSLGQVNEKLFF
TRBJ1-2	medium-sized	TRBV6-4	CASTHRLAEGEYGYTF
TRBJ1-1	many	TRBV21-1	CASSKEVGPSPEAFF
TRBJ1-5	many	TRBV20-1	CSSGRNNQPQHF
TRBJ2-2	many	TRBV20-1	CSAQGGTGELFF
TRBJ2-2	many	TRBV4-1	CASSQPTGANTGELFF
TRBJ1-1	medium-sized	TRBV6-2/TRBV6-3	CASNLRVGGTNTEAFF
TRBJ2-3	many	TRBV5-1	CASSADRVPDTQYF
TRBJ2-3	medium-sized	TRBV7-8	CASSGRLAGVTDTQYF
TRBJ2-2	medium-sized	TRBV20-1	CSARDAGGFNTGELFF
TRBJ2-4	medium-sized	TRBV30	CAWRTQGGNIQYF
TRBJ1-2	many	TRBV5-6	CASSFVQGAGYGYTF
TRBJ1-2	many	TRBV6-2/TRBV6-3	CASSYSSTGNGYTF
TRBJ1-1	medium-sized	TRBV7-8	CASSPRDRGSNTEAFF
TRBJ1-1	medium-sized	TRBV28	CASTRAGQSTEAFF
TRBJ2-6	many	TRBV24-1	CATSASPGGAGANVLTF
TRBJ1-6	many	TRBV12-3/TRBV12-4	CASSLYGTGDSPLHF
TRBJ2-7	many	TRBV19	CASSMSSGDEQYF
TRBJ2-2	many	TRBV7-9	CATTLVIGGELFF
TRBJ2-6	medium-sized	TRBV27	CASSFAGANVLTF
TRBJ1-5	many	TRBV28	CASSVSRRDQPQHF
TRBJ2-3	medium-sized	TRBV10-3	CAISPQGENTDTQYF
TRBJ1-1	many	TRBV12-3/TRBV12-4	CASSFRLRGVNTEAFF
TRBJ2-1	medium-sized	TRBV5-6	CASSEVNEQFF
TRBJ2-1	.	TRBV12-3/TRBV12-4	CASSLVRGERNEQFF
TRBJ2-7	medium-sized	TRBV7-9	CASSLSGGTGSYEQYF
TRBJ1-3	many	TRBV7-6	CASSPDRGNTIYF
TRBJ2-5	many	TRBV12-3/TRBV12-4	CASSLSSGPGRETQYF
TRBJ2-2	.	TRBV20-1	CSASRGGGTGELFF
TRBJ2-3	many	TRBV27	CASRVEGGRTYTQYF
TRBJ1-1	many	TRBV12-3/TRBV12-4	CASSLGANTEAFF